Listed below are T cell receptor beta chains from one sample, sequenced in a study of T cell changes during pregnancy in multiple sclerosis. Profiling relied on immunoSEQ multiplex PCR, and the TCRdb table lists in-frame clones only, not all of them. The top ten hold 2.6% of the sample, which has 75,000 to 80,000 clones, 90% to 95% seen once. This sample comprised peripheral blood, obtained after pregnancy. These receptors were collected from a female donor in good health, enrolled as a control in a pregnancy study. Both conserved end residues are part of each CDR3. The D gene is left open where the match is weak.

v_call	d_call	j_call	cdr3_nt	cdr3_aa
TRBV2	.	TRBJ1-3	TGTGCCAGCAAGGGAGTTGTGACTGGAAACACCATATATTTT	CASKGVVTGNTIYF
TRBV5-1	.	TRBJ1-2	TGCGCCAGCAGCTCCACCGGGGGAAACTATGGCTACACCTTC	CASSSTGGNYGYTF
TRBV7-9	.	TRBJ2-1	TGTGCCAGCAGCTTAGGGGTTGGAGGATACAATGAGCAGTTCTTC	CASSLGVGGYNEQFF
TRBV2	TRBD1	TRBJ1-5	TGTGCCAGCAAAGGACAGGGGGAAAGAAATCAGCCCCAGCATTTT	CASKGQGERNQPQHF
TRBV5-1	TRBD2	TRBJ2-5	TGCGCCAGCAGCTTGGTGGGGGGGGACGGAGAGACCCAGTACTTC	CASSLVGGDGETQYF
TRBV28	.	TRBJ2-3	TGTGCCAGCAGTCTCCTAGCGGATACGCAGTATTTT	CASSLLADTQYF
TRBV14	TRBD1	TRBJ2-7	TGTGCCAGCAGTCTCTCCGGGACAGGGAATCGGTACGAGCAGTACTTC	CASSLSGTGNRYEQYF
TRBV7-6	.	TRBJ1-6	TGTGCCAGCAGCTTAGCCCCTCGGGGTTCACCCCTCCACTTT	CASSLAPRGSPLHF
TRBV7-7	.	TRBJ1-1	TGTGCTAGCAGCCCCATGGGAGCTATGAACACTGAAGCTTTCTTT	CASSPMGAMNTEAFF
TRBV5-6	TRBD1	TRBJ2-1	TGTGCCAGCAGCTTGGAGGGGGCTCCATACAATGAGCAGTTCTTC	CASSLEGAPYNEQFF
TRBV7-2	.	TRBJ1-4	TGTGCCAGCAGCTTACATCGGGGGTGGTTGGAAAAACTGTTTTTT	CASSLHRGWLEKLFF
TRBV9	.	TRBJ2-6	TGTGCCAGCAGACTAGCTTTTGGGGCCAACGTCCTGACTTTC	CASRLAFGANVLTF
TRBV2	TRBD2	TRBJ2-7	TGTGCCAGCTGGGGACGCGGAACGGGAGGGCAGTACTTC	CASWGRGTGGQYF
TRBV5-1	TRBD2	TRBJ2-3	TGCGCCAGCAGCTTGGCCGGGAGGCCAAGCACAGATACGCAGTATTTT	CASSLAGRPSTDTQYF
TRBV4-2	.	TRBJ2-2	TGTGCCAGCAGCCAAAGGACCGACAGGAACACCGGGGAGCTGTTTTTT	CASSQRTDRNTGELFF
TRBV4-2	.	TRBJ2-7	TGTGCCAGCAGCCAAGATAGGCTAGACTACGAGCAGTACTTC	CASSQDRLDYEQYF